Described below is a single T cell receptor beta chain sequence and its context. This specimen belongs to a study of blood T cell repertoires in COVID-19. The CDR3 sequence is 15 residues long. Trimming at V came to 1 base and at J to 0 bases, leaving 3 bases not matched to a gene. The V gene's germline CDR1 is SGHNT and CDR2 YENEEA. The repertoire was sequenced with immunoSEQ multiplex PCR; TCRdb's copy has only in-frame clones and lacks some. This sample carries almost 500,000 clones, 75% to 90% of them seen once, and the ten largest clones take around 7.9%. The gene calls are TRBV11-3 and TRBJ2-7, with 7 bases identical to TRBD1. Material: PBMCs or T cells enriched from blood (not recorded which). The TCR comes from a woman aged 55-75 years who had recovered from COVID-19. The DNA for the CDR3 is TGTGCCAGCAGCTTAGGCAGGGGGTTCTCCTACGAGCAGTACTTC. It yields the protein CASSLGRGFSYEQYF.